The 27 T cell receptor beta chains below were found in one sample sequenced in a study of cytomegalovirus exposure and HLA in healthy donors. The PCR used 60 Vbeta and 13 Jbeta primers. Method: immunoSEQ multiplex PCR; TCRdb's copy keeps in-frame clones and lacks some. The profile shows around 130,000 clones, roughly 80% of them singletons. Sequences were obtained from PBMCs. These receptors were taken from a girl between 2 and 10 years old in good health and CMV-seronegative.

The chain carries TRBV7-2 and TRBJ1-4; D remains unclear. CDR3 size: 14 residues. Germline V CDR1 and CDR2: SGHTA, FQGNSA. The V and J ends lost 0 bases and 1 base respectively, with 3 bases between them. CDR3 residues: CASSLARTNEKLFF. The CDR3 DNA sequence: TGTGCCAGCAGCTTAGCGAGAACTAATGAAAAACTGTTTTTT.

The sample holds a few counts of this clone. The rearrangement joins TRBV6-1 to TRBJ2-7, with TRBD1 matching over 10 bases. Germline CDR1 is MNHNS and CDR2 is SASEGT. This CDR3 comprises 15 residues. The ends lost 6 bases at V and 7 bases at J; junction bases unmatched: 12. This CDR3 reads CASSPTGGNLREQYF. In nucleotides, the CDR3 is TGTGCCAGCAGCCCGACAGGGGGCAATTTGAGGGAGCAGTACTTC.

The count of this clone is one. The chain is built from TRBV27 and TRBJ2-2; TRBD2 aligns across 10 bases. This CDR3 is built from 17 residues. Germline CDR1 reads MNHEY; CDR2 reads SMNVEV (reference sequence). V lost 0 bases to trimming and J lost 5 bases; unmatched junction nucleotides: 6. CDR3 sequence (DNA): TGTGCCAGCAGTTTATCTAGCGGGGGGATGAGAACCGGGGAGCTGTTTTTT. It codes for CASSLSSGGMRTGELFF.

The chain recombines TRBV6-5 with TRBJ1-1; a possible D gene is TRBD1 (5 bases). The germline V and J ends were trimmed by 2 bases and 6 bases, with 16 bases remaining between them. CDR1 and CDR2 from the germline V gene are MNHEY and SVGAGI. The CDR3 is made up of 15 amino acids. The CDR3 DNA reads as TGTGCCAGCAGTTACCGACCAGGGAGGCGGGCTGAAGCTTTCTTT. It translates to CASSYRPGRRAEAFF.

V usage is TRBV19 and J usage is TRBJ2-1; D unclear. The length of the CDR3 is 15 residues. V was pared by 4 bases and J by 3 bases, with 13 bases between. Germline assignment: CDR1 LNHDA and CDR2 SQIVND (reference sequence). CDR3 in DNA: TGTGCCAGTAGTAATGACGACACCCTCTACAATGAGCAGTTCTTC. Protein product: CASSNDDTLYNEQFF.

This clone was observed once. The chain employs TRBV7-2 and TRBJ2-3; TRBD2 aligns across 9 bases. Germline CDR1 is SGHTA and CDR2 is FQGNSA. V lost 8 bases to trimming and J lost 6 bases; unmatched junction nucleotides: 12. There are 15 residues in the CDR3. The CDR3 sequence: CASSVGAGGPDTQYF. DNA for the CDR3: TGTGCCAGCTCCGTAGGGGCGGGAGGGCCGGATACGCAGTATTTT.

This chain connects TRBV4-1 to TRBJ2-3, with D unclear. Germline CDR1 MGHRA, CDR2 YSYEKL. Deletions cut 1 base from V and 0 bases from J, with 8 bases between. The CDR3 runs to 15 residues. CDR3 sequence reads: CASSQVATSTDTQYF. CDR3 coding DNA: TGCGCCAGCAGCCAAGTTGCGACTAGCACAGATACGCAGTATTTT.

J is TRBJ2-5 and V is TRBV27; TRBD2 agrees at 7 bases. The CDR3 extends over 14 amino acids. The trim removed 6 bases at V and 5 bases at J, leaving 9 bases unmatched. Germline CDR1 is MNHEY and CDR2 is SMNVEV (reference sequence). This CDR3 reads CASRRTRGGETQYF. As DNA, the CDR3 is TGTGCCAGCAGACGGACTAGGGGCGGTGAGACCCAGTACTTC.

This rearrangement joins TRBV30 to TRBJ1-5; a possible D gene is TRBD1 (5 bases). Germline CDR1 and CDR2: GTSNPN and SVGIG (reference sequence). The CDR3 is 16 amino acids. V was cut by 2 bases and J by 0 bases, with 14 bases left in between. The CDR3 DNA follows: TGTGCCTGGAGTCCACGCGGGGGGTTTAGCAATCAGCCCCAGCATTTT. It encodes CAWSPRGGFSNQPQHF.

V usage is TRBV5-1 and J usage is TRBJ2-5; no definite D call. The CDR3 totals 13 residues. Germline V CDR1 and CDR2: SGHRS, YFSETQ. With 0 bases removed from V and 2 bases from J, the gap between germline ends came to 5 bases. Here the CDR3 DNA reads TGCGCCAGCAGCTTGGAAACTCAAGAGACCCAGTACTTC. Its protein product is CASSLETQETQYF.

V and J are TRBV5-1 and TRBJ1-3; tentative D call: TRBD1 (5 bases). Germline V gene data show CDR1 as SGHRS and CDR2 as YFSETQ. The CDR3 is made up of 14 amino acids. V was trimmed by 5 bases and J by 4 bases, leaving 13 bases between them. The CDR3 bases are TGCGCCAGCAGAGACGACAGTAGGGGAAACACCATATATTTT. As protein: CASRDDSRGNTIYF.

V and J are TRBV30 and TRBJ1-1; D perhaps matches TRBD1 (5 bases). V lost 2 bases and J 4 bases, leaving 8 bases between the germline ends. Germline V gene sequence: CDR1 GTSNPN, CDR2 SVGIG (reference sequence). CDR3 length equals 12 residues. CDR3 sequence: CAWSRGGTEAFF. The CDR3 region has the DNA TGTGCCTGGAGTCGGGGGGGCACTGAAGCTTTCTTT.

The V and J genes are TRBV7-3 and TRBJ2-1, with 7 positions matching TRBD1. From germline, CDR1 is SGHTA and CDR2 FQGTGA. V lost 5 bases, J lost 8 bases, and 12 bases stayed unmatched. CDR3 length: 15 amino acids. CDR3 residues: CASSLRDGQVYEQFF. CDR3 coding DNA: TGTGCCAGCAGCCTACGGGATGGACAGGTCTATGAGCAGTTCTTC.

The chain links TRBV5-6 to TRBJ2-3, with a possible D match to TRBD1 (6 bases). With 0 bases removed from V and 2 bases from J, the gap between germline ends came to 13 bases. The CDR3 runs 16 residues. CDR1 is SGHDT, CDR2 YYEEEE, per germline. The CDR3 spells CASSLASWGPTDTQYF. DNA of the CDR3: TGTGCCAGCAGCTTGGCCAGCTGGGGGCCCACAGATACGCAGTATTTT.

The genes are TRBV5-1 and TRBJ2-3; D perhaps matches TRBD2 (5 bases). The CDR3 is made up of 13 amino acids. V lost 2 bases and J lost 6, with 10 bases in between. The germline V gene has CDR1 SGHRS and CDR2 YFSETQ. This chain's CDR3 is CASSFTGRDTQYF. CDR3 coding DNA: TGCGCCAGCAGCTTTACGGGAAGGGATACGCAGTATTTT.

The chain links TRBV27 to TRBJ2-1; 8 bases map to TRBD1. Germline assignment: CDR1 MNHEY and CDR2 SMNVEV (reference sequence). The CDR3 contains 12 residues. Losses at the gene ends were 6 bases for V and 7 bases for J; bases not matched to a gene: 2. The CDR3 DNA reads as TGTGCCAGCAGGACAGGGGATAATGAGCAGTTCTTC. It yields the protein CASRTGDNEQFF.

The CDR3 nucleotides are TGCAGCGTCGATGACGGACAGGGGGCGCGGTACGAGCAGTACTTC. It yields the protein CSVDDGQGARYEQYF. V and J are TRBV29-1 and TRBJ2-7; 11 nucleotides agree with TRBD1. This CDR3 spans 15 amino acids. Losses at the gene ends were 6 bases for V and 4 bases for J; bases not matched to a gene: 11. The V gene's germline CDR1 is SQVTM and CDR2 ANQGSEA.

The V and J genes are TRBV5-1 and TRBJ2-2; TRBD2 is a possible D gene (6 bases). CDR1 and CDR2 (germline): SGHRS, YFSETQ. The CDR3 length is 15 residues. The ends were cut back, 3 bases at V and 8 bases at J, with 17 bases in the middle. The CDR3 bases are TGCGCCAGCAGCTCCGGGACTCGAGCAGGAGGGGAGCTGTTTTTT. Translating gives CASSSGTRAGGELFF.

The rearrangement joins TRBV15 to TRBJ1-5, with TRBD1 as a possible D gene (6 bases). The CDR3 spans 14 residues. From germline, CDR1 is LNHNV and CDR2 YYDKDF (reference sequence). Trimming shortened V by 4 bases and J by 4 bases, and 11 bases separated the two germline ends. CDR3 in amino acids: CATSIFTGNQPQHF. CDR3 nucleotides: TGTGCCACCAGCATCTTCACAGGGAATCAGCCCCAGCATTTT.

The V gene is TRBV27, the J gene TRBJ2-7, with D possibly being TRBD1 (5 bases). Germline V lookup: CDR1 MNHEY, CDR2 SMNVEV (reference sequence). The CDR3 totals 14 residues. Between the trimmed V and J ends, which lost 6 bases and 4 bases, there was a span of 16 bases. The CDR3 bases are TGTGCCAGCAGCCCCCTCAGGGAAGGTTACGAGCAGTACTTC. It yields the protein CASSPLREGYEQYF.

The V gene is TRBV9, the J gene TRBJ2-1; the match to TRBD1 covers 9 bases. This CDR3 is 16 amino acids long. Per germline, CDR1 SGDLS and CDR2 YYNGEE. J gave up 4 bases and V 2 bases, and 7 bases lay outside the gene matches. CDR3 in DNA: TGTGCCAGCAGCGTCAGGACAGGGGTAGAGTACAATGAGCAGTTCTTC. The encoded protein is CASSVRTGVEYNEQFF.

V usage is TRBV2 and J usage is TRBJ2-2; 7 bases fit TRBD2. CDR1 is SNHLY and CDR2 is FYNNEI in the germline V gene. This CDR3 has 18 residues. V dropped 5 bases and J dropped 3; count of bases not matched to a gene: 15. The CDR3 spells CASSSHGEGLLDTGELFF. Written as DNA, the CDR3 is TGTGCCAGCAGTTCCCACGGGGAGGGTCTGTTGGACACCGGGGAGCTGTTTTTT. Drawing the rest from reference TRBV2 and TRBJ2-2, the complete variable domain is EPEVTQTPSHQVTQMGQEVILRCVPISNHLYFYWYRQILGQKVEFLVSFYNNEISEKSEIFDDQFSVERPDGSNFTLKIRSTKLEDSAMYFCASSSHGEGLLDTGELFFGEGSRLTVL.

This chain links TRBV28 with TRBJ1-6; D is ambiguous. V lost 4 bases and J lost 8, with 9 bases in between. This CDR3 is 13 amino acids long. Germline loops: CDR1 MDHEN, CDR2 SYDVKM. The CDR3, as DNA: TGTGCCAGCAGTTCCCCCGGGTATTCACCCCTCCACTTT. It translates to CASSSPGYSPLHF.

CDR3 coding DNA: TGTGCCAGCAGTGATAATGCGGGTAAAGGTGAAGCTTTCTTT. It codes for CASSDNAGKGEAFF. The chain links TRBV25-1 to TRBJ1-1; D uncertain. From germline, CDR1 is MGHDK and CDR2 SYGVNS. This CDR3 comprises 14 residues. V was trimmed by 3 bases and J by 7 bases, leaving 15 bases between them.

The chain recombines TRBV30 with TRBJ1-2; D is undetermined. The V gene's germline CDR1 is GTSNPN and CDR2 SVGIG (reference sequence). The CDR3 spans 11 residues. Trimming took off 3 bases at V and 10 bases at J, with 12 bases between the two ends. CDR3 bases: TGTGCCTGGAGCGTTAGAGGATACTACACCTTC. Residues: CAWSVRGYYTF. The variable domain in full, with the rest retrieved from reference TRBV30 and TRBJ1-2, is SQTIHQWPATLVQPVGSPLSLECTVEGTSNPNLYWYRQAAGRGLQLLFYSVGIGQISSEVPQNLSASRPQDRQFILSSKKLLLSDSGFYLCAWSVRGYYTFGSGTRLTVV.

The V and J genes are TRBV7-2 and TRBJ2-7; 7 positions match TRBD2. V lost 5 bases to trimming and J lost 6 bases; unmatched junction nucleotides: 10. Germline assignment: CDR1 SGHTA and CDR2 FQGNSA. The CDR3 sequence is 14 residues long. The CDR3 coding sequence is TGTGCCAGCAGCCAATGGGGGGGTTCGGTCGAGCAGTACTTC. Translated: CASSQWGGSVEQYF.

The chain employs TRBV7-9 and TRBJ1-1; no firm D call. Trimming took off 5 bases at V and 0 bases at J, with 16 bases between the two ends. The CDR3 covers 16 residues. Germline CDR1 and CDR2: SEHNR and FQNEAQ (reference sequence). In DNA, the CDR3 is TGTGCCAGCAGCCCCCGCTCTGGAGTCCTGAACACTGAAGCTTTCTTT. It is translated as CASSPRSGVLNTEAFF.